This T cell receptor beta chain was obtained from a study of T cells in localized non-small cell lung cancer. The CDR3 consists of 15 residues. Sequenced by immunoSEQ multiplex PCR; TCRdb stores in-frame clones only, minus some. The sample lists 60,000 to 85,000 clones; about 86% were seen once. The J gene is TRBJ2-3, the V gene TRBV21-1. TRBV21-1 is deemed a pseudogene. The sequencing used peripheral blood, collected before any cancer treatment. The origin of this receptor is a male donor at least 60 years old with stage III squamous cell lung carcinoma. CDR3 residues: CASKRGQTYTDTQYF. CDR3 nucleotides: TGTGCCAGCAAGCGGGGACAGACATACACAGATACGCAGTATTTT.